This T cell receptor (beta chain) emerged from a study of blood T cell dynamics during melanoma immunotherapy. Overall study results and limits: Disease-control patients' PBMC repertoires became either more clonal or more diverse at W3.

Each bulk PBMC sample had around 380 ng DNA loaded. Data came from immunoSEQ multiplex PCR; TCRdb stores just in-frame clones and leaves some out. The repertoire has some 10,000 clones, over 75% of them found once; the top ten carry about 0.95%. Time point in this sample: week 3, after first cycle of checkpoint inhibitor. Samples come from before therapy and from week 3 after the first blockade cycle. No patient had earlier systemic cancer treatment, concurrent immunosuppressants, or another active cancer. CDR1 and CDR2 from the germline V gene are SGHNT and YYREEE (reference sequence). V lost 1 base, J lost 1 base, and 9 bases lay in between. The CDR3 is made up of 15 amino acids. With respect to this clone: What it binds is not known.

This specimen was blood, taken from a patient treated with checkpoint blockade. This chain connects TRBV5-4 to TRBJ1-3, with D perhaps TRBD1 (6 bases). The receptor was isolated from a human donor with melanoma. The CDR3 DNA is TGTGCCAGCAGCTTGAAGGGGGTTTCTGGAAACACCATATATTTT. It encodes CASSLKGVSGNTIYF.